The 29 T cell receptor beta chains reported below all come from one sample, sequenced in a study of CD8 T cells in cerebrospinal fluid in Alzheimer's disease. For each CDR3 protein, TCRdb gives one entry from its re-call of the 10x single-cell sequencing reads, without DNA. Here the sample table reports over 1,000 distinct CDR3 sequences. Sequenced material: cerebrospinal fluid. The source is a human donor with Parkinson's disease.

The J gene is TRBJ1-2, the V gene TRBV6-5; without DNA, the TCRdb call of TRBD1 cannot be checked. Germline V gene data show CDR1 as MNHEY and CDR2 as SVGAGI. CDR3 size: 14 residues. CDR3 sequence reads: CASSSWTGEDGYTF.

This rearrangement joins TRBV6-6 to TRBJ1-5. The CDR3 is made up of 16 amino acids. Germline V gene lookup returns CDR1 MNHNY and CDR2 SVGAGI (reference sequence). This CDR3 reads CASSPGGQSPNQPQHF.

Its frequency marks this clonotype as medium-sized. The chain joins TRBV20-1 to TRBJ1-1; TCRdb designates TRBD1, a call that cannot be tested without DNA. The CDR3 length is 13 residues. CDR1 is DFQATT, CDR2 SNEGSKA, per germline (reference sequence). The CDR3 spells CSAPGPANTEAFF.

Frequency places this clonotype as medium-sized. The CDR3 here is CASSHLAGGRAVYTGELFF. The gene calls are TRBV7-8 and TRBJ2-2; the D call of TRBD2 rests on TCRdb alone, since no DNA is present to check it. Germline CDR1 is SGHVS and CDR2 is FQNEAQ. The CDR3 is 19 residues long. The full variable domain, completed using reference TRBV7-8 and TRBJ2-2, is GAGVSQSPRYKVAKRGQDVALRCDPISGHVSLFWYQQALGQGPEFLTYFQNEAQLDKSGLPSDRFFAERPEGSVSTLKIQRTQQEDSAVYLCASSHLAGGRAVYTGELFFGEGSRLTVL.

This clonotype is classed as medium-sized by frequency. V and J are TRBV10-1 and TRBJ2-1; TCRdb selects TRBD2, and the lack of DNA leaves this call unchecked. This CDR3 has 15 amino acids. Looked up from germline, CDR1 is WNHNN and CDR2 is SYGVQD (reference sequence). CDR3 protein: CASSAGTSGGNEQFF.

The V gene is TRBV28, the J gene TRBJ1-2. This CDR3 region has 16 residues. Germline V gene lookup returns CDR1 MDHEN and CDR2 SYDVKM. The CDR3 here is CASSSGRPLSNYGVTF.

Considering frequency, this clonotype is medium-sized. The chain joins TRBV20-1 to TRBJ1-2. Germline V gives CDR1 DFQATT, CDR2 SNEGSKA (reference sequence). CDR3 length: 15 amino acids. CDR3 amino acids: CSARKRLPGLYGYTF.

By frequency, this clonotype is medium-sized. The rearrangement joins TRBV7-2 to TRBJ1-5. The CDR3 extends over 14 amino acids. CDR1 is SGHTA and CDR2 is FQGNSA in the germline V gene. The CDR3 spells CASSLPAENQPQHF.

Judged by frequency, this clonotype is large. The gene calls are TRBV20-1 and TRBJ2-1; with no DNA, the TCRdb D assignment of TRBD1 cannot be verified. CDR1 is DFQATT, CDR2 SNEGSKA, per germline (reference sequence). This CDR3 has 14 residues. CDR3 amino acids: CSVLRTSSYNEQFF.

This clonotype is identified as medium-sized from frequency. This chain joins TRBV4-2 and TRBJ2-7; TCRdb reports TRBD2, a call that lacks DNA to check it against. The CDR3 has 14 amino acids. CDR1 is LGHNA, CDR2 YNFKEQ, per germline. The CDR3 loop reads CASSPGTSGYEQYF.

Measured by frequency, this clonotype is medium-sized. The chain combines TRBV4-1 with TRBJ2-7; the TRBD2 assignment by TCRdb is unverifiable without DNA. The CDR3 has 15 amino acids. Germline V gives CDR1 MGHRA, CDR2 YSYEKL. The chain's CDR3 is CASSTQREGPYEQYF.

According to its frequency, this clonotype is medium-sized. J is TRBJ1-5 and V is TRBV28; TCRdb gives TRBD1 as the D gene, but with no DNA this cannot be confirmed. The CDR3 sequence is 15 residues long. Per the germline V gene, CDR1 is MDHEN and CDR2 is SYDVKM. The CDR3 loop reads CASRSGRPSNQPQHF.

This clonotype shows up as medium-sized (0.01 to 0.1%) by frequency. The rearrangement joins TRBV20-1 to TRBJ2-1. From germline, CDR1 is DFQATT and CDR2 SNEGSKA (reference sequence). This CDR3 is built from 14 residues. CDR3: CSARDARSYNEQFF.

This clonotype registers medium-sized by frequency. The rearrangement uses TRBV6-4 and TRBJ2-1. The CDR3 contains 13 residues. Germline CDR1 reads MRHNA; CDR2 reads SNTAGT. The CDR3 region is CASSDSRAHEQFF.

The rearrangement joins TRBV27 to TRBJ1-1. Germline V gives CDR1 MNHEY, CDR2 SMNVEV (reference sequence). The CDR3 runs 12 residues. The CDR3 here is CASKDESREAFF.

The V gene is TRBV7-9, the J gene TRBJ1-2. This CDR3 is 13 amino acids long. Germline-derived CDR1 and CDR2 are SEHNR and FQNEAQ (reference sequence). The CDR3 loop is CASSLGLNYGYTF. Full variable domain (remainder filled in from reference TRBV7-9 and TRBJ1-2): DTGVSQNPRHKITKRGQNVTFRCDPISEHNRLYWYRQTLGQGPEFLTYFQNEAQLEKSRLLSDRFSAERPKGSFSTLEIQRTEQGDSAMYLCASSLGLNYGYTFGSGTRLTVV.

This clonotype is identified as large from frequency. The V and J genes are TRBV12-3 or TRBV12-4 and TRBJ2-5. The CDR3 spans 15 residues. This CDR3 reads CASRSSGLHSETQYF.

This clonotype ranks as medium-sized in terms of frequency. This chain connects TRBV9 to TRBJ1-3. Germline CDR1 is SGDLS and CDR2 is YYNGEE. The length of the CDR3 is 15 residues. The chain's CDR3 is CASSAGNPFGNTIYF.

This clonotype counts as medium-sized by frequency. The rearrangement links TRBV9 to TRBJ1-3. The germline CDR1 and CDR2 sequences are SGDLS and YYNGEE. This CDR3 region has 14 residues. The CDR3 here is CASSEGNSGNTIYF.

In terms of frequency, this clonotype is large (0.1 to 1%). V and J are TRBV5-1 and TRBJ2-7; with no DNA, the TCRdb D assignment of TRBD2 cannot be verified. Germline lookup yields CDR1 SGHRS and CDR2 YFSETQ. The CDR3 loop spans 18 amino acids. The CDR3 region is CASSLAGGGAGLSYEQYF.

Judged by frequency, this clonotype is medium-sized. The chain has TRBV20-1 and TRBJ2-1; TCRdb's assignment of TRBD2 cannot be checked, as there is no DNA. This CDR3 spans 11 amino acids. CDR1 is DFQATT, CDR2 SNEGSKA, per germline (reference sequence). The CDR3 reads CMGLEYNEQFF.

By frequency, this clonotype registers large (0.1 to 1%). The rearrangement links TRBV7-2 to TRBJ1-2. The CDR3 contains 11 residues. CDR1 and CDR2 (germline): SGHTA, FQGNSA. CDR3 loop: CASSQRYGYTF. Drawing the rest from reference TRBV7-2 and TRBJ1-2, the complete variable domain is GAGVSQSPSNKVTEKGKDVELRCDPISGHTALYWYRQSLGQGLEFLIYFQGNSAPDKSGLPSDRFSAERTGGSVSTLTIQRTQQEDSAVYLCASSQRYGYTFGSGTRLTVV.

This clonotype is called medium-sized based on its frequency. The V gene is TRBV6-5, the J gene TRBJ2-2; TCRdb lists TRBD1, though no DNA is available to test this call. The CDR3 is 16 amino acids. From germline, CDR1 is MNHEY and CDR2 SVGAGI. The CDR3 sequence: CASSPRPGAHTGELFF.

The rearrangement uses TRBV5-1 and TRBJ1-1. The germline CDR1 and CDR2 sequences are SGHRS and YFSETQ. This CDR3 region has 15 residues. CDR3 region: CASSLVGQRGTEAFF.

By frequency, this clonotype is large. The V gene is TRBV29-1, the J gene TRBJ2-3; TCRdb outputs TRBD2, but without DNA this stays unchecked. Germline V CDR1 and CDR2: SQVTM, ANQGSEA. The CDR3 has 14 residues. CDR3 region: CSVWTSGGADTQYF.

This clonotype is labeled large based on frequency. The chain uses TRBV14 and TRBJ2-2; TCRdb selects TRBD1, and the lack of DNA leaves this call unchecked. This CDR3 has 14 residues. In germline, CDR1 is SGHDN, CDR2 FVKESK. The CDR3 sequence is CASSPRQGPGELFF. The variable domain in full, with the rest retrieved from reference TRBV14 and TRBJ2-2, is EAGVTQFPSHSVIEKGQTVTLRCDPISGHDNLYWYRRVMGKEIKFLLHFVKESKQDESGMPNNRFLAERTGGTYSTLKVQPAELEDSGVYFCASSPRQGPGELFFGEGSRLTVL.

The V and J genes are TRBV20-1 and TRBJ1-2. The CDR3 spans 13 residues. Germline V lookup: CDR1 DFQATT, CDR2 SNEGSKA (reference sequence). Here the CDR3 reads CSGGDSTSRGYTF.

This clonotype is medium-sized by frequency. The chain is built from TRBV7-2 and TRBJ1-1; TCRdb outputs TRBD1, but without DNA this stays unchecked. Looked up from germline, CDR1 is SGHTA and CDR2 is FQGNSA. The length of the CDR3 is 13 residues. CDR3 sequence: CASGQGANTEAFF.

Considering frequency, this clonotype is medium-sized. V is TRBV11-2 and J is TRBJ2-3; TCRdb's assignment of TRBD1 cannot be checked, as there is no DNA. From germline, CDR1 is SGHAT and CDR2 FQNNGV. There are 16 residues in the CDR3. The CDR3 protein is CASSLGGGRSEGRQYF.